A selection of T cell receptor beta chains follows, all from one sample in a study of shared clonotypes between healthy human individuals. This table comes from immunoSEQ multiplex PCR, and its TCRdb copy is limited to in-frame clones, with some not included. Counted here are under 1,900,000 clones, approximately 98.5% occurring once; the ten biggest clones make up 0.36%. The sample consisted of naive CD4+ T cells sorted from blood. All receptors derive from a man aged 25-45 years in good health. Both conserved end residues are part of each CDR3. The order of the fields is clone size, D gene, J gene, V gene, CDR3 protein, CDR3 DNA. A D gene is named only where the DNA matches it firmly. Size values are once, few and many counts, or a class for expanded clones, and some rows have none.

.	TRBD1	TRBJ1-2	TRBV28	CASSRTGRDGYTF	TGTGCCAGCAGCCGGACAGGGCGGGATGGCTACACCTTC
.	.	TRBJ2-7	TRBV7-8	CASSWGAQSYEQYF	TGTGCCAGCAGCTGGGGGGCCCAATCCTACGAGCAGTACTTC
.	TRBD1	TRBJ2-7	TRBV15	CATSTDRVGVYEQYF	TGTGCCACCAGCACTGACAGGGTGGGAGTTTACGAGCAGTACTTC
.	.	TRBJ1-2	TRBV7-3	CASSFHDSRDKGLRYGYTF	TGTGCCAGCAGCTTTCACGATTCCCGGGACAAGGGCCTTCGTTATGGCTACACCTTC
.	TRBD2	TRBJ2-7	TRBV18	CASSPLEGLATYEQYF	TGTGCCAGCTCACCGCTAGAGGGACTAGCGACGTACGAGCAGTACTTC
.	.	TRBJ2-7	TRBV27	CASSLKGVQGYEQYF	TGTGCCAGCAGTTTAAAGGGCGTTCAGGGTTACGAGCAGTACTTC
.	.	TRBJ2-6	TRBV5-1	CASSVLASGANVLTF	TGCGCCAGCAGTGTCTTGGCCTCTGGGGCCAACGTCCTGACTTTC
.	TRBD2	TRBJ2-5	TRBV7-2	CASSPRLAGRETQYF	TGTGCCAGCAGCCCGAGACTAGCGGGAAGGGAGACCCAGTACTTC
.	TRBD2	TRBJ2-2	TRBV7-6	CASSYGTSGSLDTGELFF	TGTGCCAGCAGCTACGGGACTAGCGGGAGTTTGGATACCGGGGAGCTGTTTTTT
.	.	TRBJ1-5	TRBV7-8	CASSLLGRSSNQPQHF	TGTGCCAGCAGCTTACTCGGGCGGAGTAGCAATCAGCCCCAGCATTTT
.	TRBD1	TRBJ2-1	TRBV2	CASSVDRAQEQFF	TGTGCCAGCAGTGTGGACAGGGCGCAGGAGCAGTTCTTC
.	.	TRBJ2-1	TRBV6-5	CASSYGSPGNEQFF	TGTGCCAGCAGTTACGGGTCGCCGGGCAATGAGCAGTTCTTC
.	TRBD2	TRBJ2-7	TRBV18	CASSPLERGYEQYF	TGTGCCAGCTCACCATTGGAGCGGGGGTACGAGCAGTACTTC
.	TRBD2	TRBJ2-7	TRBV5-6	CASSDRYPPGLAGAHEQYF	TGTGCCAGCAGCGACCGGTACCCCCCGGGACTAGCGGGAGCCCACGAGCAGTACTTC
.	TRBD2	TRBJ2-3	TRBV28	CASSPGLSFGDTQYF	TGTGCCAGCAGCCCGGGACTAAGTTTCGGCGATACGCAGTATTTT
.	.	TRBJ1-3	TRBV25-1	CASRDNFSGNTIYF	TGTGCCAGCAGGGACAACTTCTCTGGAAACACCATATATTTT
.	TRBD1	TRBJ2-2	TRBV7-6	CASSFGGTGGTGELFF	TGTGCCAGCAGCTTTGGGGGGACAGGGGGCACCGGGGAGCTGTTTTTT
.	.	TRBJ2-3	TRBV27	CASSHRYFSSTDTQYF	TGTGCCAGCAGTCACCGGTACTTCTCTAGCACAGATACGCAGTATTTT
.	.	TRBJ2-7	TRBV5-1	CASSPDRSIPYEQYF	TGCGCCAGCAGCCCCGACAGATCGATCCCCTACGAGCAGTACTTC
.	TRBD1	TRBJ2-2	TRBV29-1	CSDDRASNTGELFF	TGCAGCGACGACAGGGCTTCGAACACCGGGGAGCTGTTTTTT
.	.	TRBJ2-1	TRBV29-1	CSVRGKVFSYNEQFF	TGCAGCGTTCGCGGGAAGGTGTTCTCCTACAATGAGCAGTTCTTC
.	.	TRBJ2-1	TRBV9	CASSVDWTDYNEQFF	TGTGCCAGCAGCGTAGACTGGACAGACTACAATGAGCAGTTCTTC
.	.	TRBJ2-1	TRBV5-4	CASSLSAVSYNEQFF	TGTGCCAGCAGCTTGAGCGCCGTCTCCTACAATGAGCAGTTCTTC
.	TRBD2	TRBJ2-1	TRBV5-4	CASRVAGRTYNEQFF	TGTGCCAGCCGAGTAGCGGGGAGGACTTACAATGAGCAGTTCTTC
.	.	TRBJ2-7	TRBV2	CASSDRGRISSYEQYF	TGTGCCAGCAGTGACAGGGGACGAATAAGCTCCTACGAGCAGTACTTC
.	TRBD1	TRBJ1-4	TRBV4-2	CASSQVHTGATNEKLFF	TGTGCCAGCAGCCAAGTCCATACAGGGGCAACTAATGAAAAACTGTTTTTT
.	.	TRBJ1-1	TRBV6-5	CASSTPQGNTEAFF	TGTGCCAGCAGTACACCACAGGGAAACACTGAAGCTTTCTTT
.	.	TRBJ2-2	TRBV5-1	CASSLGALAYTGELFF	TGCGCCAGCAGCTTGGGTGCCCTAGCCTACACCGGGGAGCTGTTTTTT
.	TRBD2	TRBJ2-7	TRBV5-6	CASSLLAGALGYEQYF	TGTGCCAGCAGCTTGCTAGCGGGAGCACTAGGCTACGAGCAGTACTTC
.	.	TRBJ1-2	TRBV11-2	CASSLGGQGRNYGYTF	TGTGCCAGCAGCTTAGGGGGCCAGGGGCGGAACTATGGCTACACCTTC
once	.	TRBJ2-5	TRBV14	CASSPLPGNPIKETQYF	TGTGCCAGCAGCCCCTTGCCAGGGAACCCTATTAAGGAGACCCAGTACTTC
.	.	TRBJ2-5	TRBV4-1	CASSQWWGSQETQYF	TGCGCCAGCAGCCAATGGTGGGGATCACAAGAGACCCAGTACTTC
.	.	TRBJ2-1	TRBV5-4	CASTLGGSSYNEQFF	TGTGCCAGCACCTTAGGAGGGAGCTCCTACAATGAGCAGTTCTTC
.	TRBD1	TRBJ2-3	TRBV7-9	CASSFRGWSDTQYF	TGTGCCAGCAGCTTCAGGGGGTGGTCAGATACGCAGTATTTT
.	.	TRBJ2-2	TRBV5-1	CASSLALVGGQFPGELFF	TGCGCCAGCAGCTTGGCTTTGGTAGGGGGGCAGTTCCCCGGGGAGCTGTTTTTT
.	.	TRBJ2-3	TRBV5-4	CASRAGLTDTQYF	TGTGCCAGCAGGGCGGGCCTCACAGATACGCAGTATTTT
.	.	TRBJ2-5	TRBV10-3	CAISDNQETQYF	TGTGCCATCAGTGATAACCAAGAGACCCAGTACTTC
.	.	TRBJ2-7	TRBV7-8	CASSRVGRAYEQYF	TGTGCCAGCAGCCGTGTCGGGCGGGCCTACGAGCAGTACTTC
.	.	TRBJ2-5	TRBV11-1	CASSFRTAQETQYF	TGTGCCAGCAGCTTCCGGACAGCTCAAGAGACCCAGTACTTC
.	.	TRBJ2-6	TRBV5-1	CASSSGGSGANVLTF	TGCGCCAGCAGCTCCGGAGGCTCTGGGGCCAACGTCCTGACTTTC
.	.	TRBJ2-3	TRBV29-1	CSVVGGGRDTQYF	TGCAGCGTTGTTGGGGGCGGGAGAGATACGCAGTATTTT